This TCR beta chain was identified in a study of quantifying T cell responses using KT2 cells. Study overall: TCR alpha and beta constant-region primers primed reverse transcription of RNA. A predetermined fluorescence threshold ended the second PCR, run as a qPCR.

Known numbers of the T cell clone KT2 were added to PBMC. Fixed numbers of PBMC received varying amounts of KT2 cells. Each cDNA got a UMI-containing oligo ligated at its 3' end. First-round PCR used 3 to 4 cycles and beta primers RC1.1 and RC1.2 covering TRBC1 and TRBC2. In TCRdb, the UMI-ligation and nested PCR reads were re-called with MiXCR into one record per CDR3 protein. The data show tens of thousands of distinct CDR3 sequences, 7.3% seen once. Of note for this clonotype: Antigen specificity is unknown.

Overall study results and limits: At about one KT2 cell per 100,000 PBMC, KT2 sequences were still detected.

The specimen was PBMCs spiked with cells of the T cell clone KT2. This TCR came from a human donor.

This chain's CDR3 is CSARGRGLNEKLFF. As DNA, the CDR3 is TGCAGTGCTAGAGGGCGGGGACTTAATGAAAAACTGTTTTTT. The V call is TRBV20-1, the J call TRBJ1-4, with D possibly TRBD1 on 5 matching bases. The CDR3 has 14 residues. Germline assignment: CDR1 DFQATT and CDR2 SNEGSKA (reference sequence). The V end lost 1 base, the J end lost 4 bases, and 10 bases lay between the germline ends.